The 5 T cell receptor beta chains given below trace back to one sample, sequenced in a study of shared clonotypes between healthy human individuals. Naive CD8 cells lacked CD45RO and underwent positive selection for CCR7, leaving out terminally differentiated effector memory CD45RA+ cells. Only in-frame clones appear in the TCRdb table, and some are missing; sequencing was by immunoSEQ multiplex PCR. The sample yields just over 2,000,000 clones, roughly 94% seen once. Sequenced sample: naive CD8+ T cells sorted from blood. Receptors originate from a young man in good health.

The rearrangement uses TRBV18 and TRBJ2-1, with D uncertain. CDR1 is KGHSH, CDR2 LQKENI, per germline. The CDR3 is made up of 16 amino acids. Trimming stripped 2 bases from V and 8 bases from J, with 19 bases between. In nucleotides, the CDR3 is TGTGCCAGCTCACCAAGTCGTCCAGCGAAAAGGGATGAGCAGTTCTTC. Its protein product is CASSPSRPAKRDEQFF.

The rearrangement joins TRBV2 to TRBJ1-6; D remains ambiguous. The V gene's germline CDR1 is SNHLY and CDR2 FYNNEI. The CDR3 totals 15 residues. V lost 1 base, J lost 4 bases, and 8 bases lay in between. The CDR3 sequence: CASSEDHSYNSPLHF. Written as DNA, the CDR3 is TGTGCCAGCAGTGAAGATCACTCTTATAATTCACCCCTCCACTTT.

The rearrangement joins TRBV4-3 to TRBJ1-1; tentative D call: TRBD1 (5 bases). Trimming removed 3 bases from V and 3 bases from J, with 17 bases in between. This CDR3 comprises 16 residues. CDR1 and CDR2 (germline): LGHNA, YSLEER. CDR3 DNA sequence: TGCGCCAGCAGCCAGACCCTTGAGGGGAGGGACACTGAAGCTTTCTTT. It specifies CASSQTLEGRDTEAFF.

This chain connects TRBV11-2 to TRBJ2-1; TRBD2 matches at 12 bases. The CDR3 is made up of 15 amino acids. With 7 bases clipped from V and 4 bases from J, the junction kept 5 bases outside the gene matches. CDR1 and CDR2 (germline): SGHAT, FQNNGV. The CDR3 region has the DNA TGTGCCAGCACCTCCGGGACTAGCGGGTACAATGAGCAGTTCTTC. As protein: CASTSGTSGYNEQFF.

CDR3 in amino acids: CASSNFRFNRVNEQFF. The CDR3 nucleotides read TGTGCCAGCAGCAATTTCCGGTTTAACCGGGTAAATGAGCAGTTCTTC. The rearrangement uses TRBV7-9 and TRBJ2-1; D is undetermined. The ends were cut back, 5 bases at V and 7 bases at J, with 21 bases in the middle. The CDR3 contains 16 residues. CDR1 is SEHNR and CDR2 is FQNEAQ in the germline V gene (reference sequence).